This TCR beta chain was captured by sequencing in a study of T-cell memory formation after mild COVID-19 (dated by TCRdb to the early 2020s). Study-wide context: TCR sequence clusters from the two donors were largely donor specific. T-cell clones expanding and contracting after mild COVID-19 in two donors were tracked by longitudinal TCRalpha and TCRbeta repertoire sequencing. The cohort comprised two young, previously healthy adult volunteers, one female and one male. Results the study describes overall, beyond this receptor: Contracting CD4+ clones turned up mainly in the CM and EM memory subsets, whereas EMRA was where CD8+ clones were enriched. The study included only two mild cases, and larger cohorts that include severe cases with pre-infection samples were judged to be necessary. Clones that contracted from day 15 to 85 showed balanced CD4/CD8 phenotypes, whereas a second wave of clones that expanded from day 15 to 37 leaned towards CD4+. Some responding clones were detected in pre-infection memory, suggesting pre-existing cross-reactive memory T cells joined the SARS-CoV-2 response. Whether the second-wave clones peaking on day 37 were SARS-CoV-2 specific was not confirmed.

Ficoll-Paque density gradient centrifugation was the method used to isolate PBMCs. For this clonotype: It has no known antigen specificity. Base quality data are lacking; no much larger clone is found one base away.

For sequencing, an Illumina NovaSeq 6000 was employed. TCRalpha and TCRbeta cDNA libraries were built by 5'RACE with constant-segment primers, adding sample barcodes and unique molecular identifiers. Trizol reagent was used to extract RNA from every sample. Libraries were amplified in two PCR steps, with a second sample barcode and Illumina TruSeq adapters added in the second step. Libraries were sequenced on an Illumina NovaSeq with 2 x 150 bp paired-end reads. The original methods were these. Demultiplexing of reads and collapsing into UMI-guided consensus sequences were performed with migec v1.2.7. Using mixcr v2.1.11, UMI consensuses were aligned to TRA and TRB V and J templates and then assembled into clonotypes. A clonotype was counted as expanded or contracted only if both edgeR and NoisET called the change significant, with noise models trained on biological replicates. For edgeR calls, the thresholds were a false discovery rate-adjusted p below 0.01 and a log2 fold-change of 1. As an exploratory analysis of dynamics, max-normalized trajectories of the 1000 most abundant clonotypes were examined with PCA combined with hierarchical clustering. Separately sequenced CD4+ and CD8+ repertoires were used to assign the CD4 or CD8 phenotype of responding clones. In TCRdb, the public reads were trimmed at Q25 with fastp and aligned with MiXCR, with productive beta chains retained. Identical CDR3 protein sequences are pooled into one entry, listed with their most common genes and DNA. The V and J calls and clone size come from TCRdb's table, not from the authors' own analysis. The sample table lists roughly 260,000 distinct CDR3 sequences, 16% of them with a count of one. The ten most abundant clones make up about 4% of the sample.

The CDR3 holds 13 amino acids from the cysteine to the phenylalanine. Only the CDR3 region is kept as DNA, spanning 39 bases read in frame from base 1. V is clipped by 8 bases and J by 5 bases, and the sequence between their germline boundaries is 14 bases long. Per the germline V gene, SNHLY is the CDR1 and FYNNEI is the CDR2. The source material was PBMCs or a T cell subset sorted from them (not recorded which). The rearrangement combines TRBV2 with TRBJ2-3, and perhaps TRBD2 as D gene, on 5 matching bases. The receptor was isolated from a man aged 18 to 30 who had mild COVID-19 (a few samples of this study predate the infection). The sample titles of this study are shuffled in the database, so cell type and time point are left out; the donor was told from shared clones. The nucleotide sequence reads TGTGCCAGCTCGGAGCGCGAGGGAGATACGCAGTATTTT. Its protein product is CASSEREGDTQYF.